This TCR beta chain appears in the sequencing data of a study of T-cell memory formation after mild COVID-19. This clonotype showed up just a few times. CDR1 SQVTM and CDR2 ANQGSEA come from the germline V gene. Trimming removed 6 bases from V and 0 bases from J, with 11 bases in between. The CDR3 is 14 amino acids. TCRdb called the 5' RACE reads again in MiXCR, with one record for every CDR3 protein. This table holds about 170,000 distinct CDR3 sequences, 10% to 15% found once. The clonotype comes from a man younger than 35 who had mild COVID-19 (a few samples of this study predate the infection). Cell type and time point are not known. The chain is built from TRBV29-1 and TRBJ2-2; D possibly uses TRBD1 or TRBD2 (5 bases each). The sequenced sample was PBMCs or a T cell subset sorted from them (not recorded which). The CDR3 reads CSVSGTSNTGELFF. In DNA form, the CDR3 reads TGCAGCGTGTCTGGGACCTCGAACACCGGGGAGCTGTTTTTT.